This T cell receptor beta chain was captured in a study of blood T cell repertoires in COVID-19. The CDR3 spans 11 residues. Trimming shortened V by 3 bases and J by 6 bases, and 9 bases separated the two germline ends. CDR1 and CDR2 (germline): DFQATT, SNEGSKA (reference sequence). TCRdb's copy holds only in-frame clones and misses some; the assay was immunoSEQ multiplex PCR. This table holds 110,000 or so clones, about 90% found once. The sequence derives from an older man who had recovered from COVID-19. The sample consisted of peripheral blood. The rearrangement links TRBV20-1 to TRBJ2-7; no firm D call. The CDR3 sequence: CSASRQIEQYF. CDR3 in DNA: TGCAGTGCTAGCCGCCAGATCGAGCAGTACTTC.